These T cell receptor beta chains were read from a single sample in a study of T cells in Graves' hyperthyroidism and ophthalmopathy. MiXCR, run by TCRdb on the multiplex PCR reads, gives a single entry per CDR3 protein. Of 800,000 or so distinct CDR3 sequences in the sample, over 35% were seen once. The sequencing input was blood. All receptors derive from a man aged 18 to 29 with Graves' hyperthyroidism. CDR3s include the opening cysteine and the closing phenylalanine or tryptophan. The D gene is left open where the match is weak. Size values are once, few and many counts, or a class for expanded clones, and some rows have none.

cdr3_nt,cdr3_aa,clone_size,j_call,v_call,d_call
TGTGCCAGCAGTTACTCATTCCGTGAAGCTTTCTTT,CASSYSFREAFF,few,TRBJ1-1,TRBV10-3,-
TGTGCCAGCAAAGAGGAGGGTCTCTCCTACGAGCAGTACTTC,CASKEEGLSYEQYF,many,TRBJ2-7,TRBV25-1,-
TGTGCCAGCAGAAGTAGGGATAGTCAGCCCCAGCATTTT,CASRSRDSQPQHF,-,TRBJ1-5,TRBV10-3,-
TGCGCCAGCAGCGGCAATAATGGGGCTTTCTTT,CASSGNNGAFF,few,TRBJ1-1,TRBV4-1,-
TGCGCCAGCAGCTTGCGGTCCTATCCAGATACGCAGTATTTT,CASSLRSYPDTQYF,-,TRBJ2-3,TRBV5-1,-
TGCAGTGCTCCTGGACAAAGGGGTTCCTACGAGCAGTACTTC,CSAPGQRGSYEQYF,few,TRBJ2-7,TRBV20-1,-
TGTGCCAGCAGAGGGGTTAGCCCTGAAGCTTTCTTT,CASRGVSPEAFF,many,TRBJ1-1,TRBV2,-
TGTGCCAGCAGCCCTCGGGGAAGCGGCGGGAGTTTGTACGAGCAGTACTTC,CASSPRGSGGSLYEQYF,few,TRBJ2-7,TRBV7-2,TRBD2
TGTGCCAGTAGTATGCCCAGGGGATGGGCCTATGGCTACACCTTC,CASSMPRGWAYGYTF,-,TRBJ1-2,TRBV19,-
TGCGCCAGCAGCTTGGGCGGGGTAGGTCTCTCCTACGAGCAGTACTTC,CASSLGGVGLSYEQYF,few,TRBJ2-7,TRBV5-1,-
TGTGCCAGCAGCCTCGTGGACAGCATGAACACTGAAGCTTTCTTT,CASSLVDSMNTEAFF,many,TRBJ1-1,TRBV2,-
TGTGCCAGCCGTAGCGGGAGTTACGAGCAGTACTTC,CASRSGSYEQYF,many,TRBJ2-7,TRBV11-2,TRBD2
TGTGCCAGCAGTGACCTCGGGCAGGGAACTGAAGCTTTCTTT,CASSDLGQGTEAFF,-,TRBJ1-1,TRBV6-5,-
TGTGCCAGCAGTTCCCTGAGCCTAAACACTGAAGCTTTCTTT,CASSSLSLNTEAFF,-,TRBJ1-1,TRBV6-5,-
TGTGCCAACAGCTTAGACGGCAGAAAGAACACTGAAGCTTTCTTT,CANSLDGRKNTEAFF,-,TRBJ1-1,TRBV7-9,-
TGCGCCAGCAGGGGGACTGGGGGCCAAACTGAAGCTTTCTTT,CASRGTGGQTEAFF,once,TRBJ1-1,TRBV10-2,-
TGTGCCAGCAGCTTAAGGGCTTCTCCAGAGACCCAGTACTTC,CASSLRASPETQYF,-,TRBJ2-5,TRBV9,-
TGTGCCAGCAGCCGTCAGGTGAAGACTGAAGCTTTCTTT,CASSRQVKTEAFF,-,TRBJ1-1,TRBV9,-
TGTGCCAGCAGCCCTCGGGACAGGGAAGCCGAGACCCAGTACTTC,CASSPRDREAETQYF,many,TRBJ2-5,TRBV7-9,TRBD1
TGTGCCAGCAGCCAAGTCTTCAGCGGGGAGAACCAAGAGACCCAGTACTTC,CASSQVFSGENQETQYF,-,TRBJ2-5,TRBV2,TRBD2
TGTGCCAGCAGCGCGGGACTAGCGGGGAAGCGGACAGAGACCCAGTACTTC,CASSAGLAGKRTETQYF,-,TRBJ2-5,TRBV7-2,TRBD2
TGCAGTGCTAGAGGCGGCGCTAAATACGAGCAGTACTTC,CSARGGAKYEQYF,-,TRBJ2-7,TRBV20-1,-
TGCAGTGCTGGAGGACTAGCGGGAGTCGAGCAGTACTTC,CSAGGLAGVEQYF,few,TRBJ2-7,TRBV20-1,TRBD2
TGCAGTGCTAAAACTAGCGGGGGGGCATTCGAGCAGTACTTC,CSAKTSGGAFEQYF,-,TRBJ2-7,TRBV20-1,TRBD2
TGCGCCAGCAGCGTAGGACAGGGGCCGGAGACCCAGTACTTC,CASSVGQGPETQYF,-,TRBJ2-5,TRBV10-1,TRBD1
TGTGCCAGCAGTACCCAGGGAAACGAGCCCCAGCATTTT,CASSTQGNEPQHF,-,TRBJ1-5,TRBV6-1,-
TGCGCCAGCAGCCAAGATAAAGGGCTCACTTACGAGCAGTACTTC,CASSQDKGLTYEQYF,-,TRBJ2-7,TRBV4-3,-
TGTGCCAGTAGTACGGACAGTTTTGGCGAGCAGTACTTC,CASSTDSFGEQYF,few,TRBJ2-7,TRBV19,-
TGCGCCAGCAGCTGGCAGGCGGCTAGCGGGGGGGCCGATGCCGGGGAGCTGTTTTTT,CASSWQAASGGADAGELFF,-,TRBJ2-2,TRBV5-1,TRBD2
TGTGCCAGCAGCTTAACAGGAGGCACTGAAGCTTTCTTT,CASSLTGGTEAFF,many,TRBJ1-1,TRBV7-2,-
TGTGCCAGCAGTGAATATTTTCCTCAGGACAGGGATTATGGCTACACCTTC,CASSEYFPQDRDYGYTF,many,TRBJ1-2,TRBV25-1,TRBD1
TGCAGCCCAAACGTTCGGGGCCAGAACACTGAAGCTTTCTTT,CSPNVRGQNTEAFF,-,TRBJ1-1,TRBV29-1,-
TGTGCCAGCATCACCGGGACTAGCGGGACCTCCGTAAGGGAGCAGTACTTC,CASITGTSGTSVREQYF,-,TRBJ2-7,TRBV28,TRBD2
TGTGCCAGCAGCGGTGGAAATATGAACACTGAAGCTTTCTTT,CASSGGNMNTEAFF,many,TRBJ1-1,TRBV9,-
TGTGCCACCGGGGTTCAGCCCCAGCATTTT,CATGVQPQHF,many,TRBJ1-5,TRBV15,-
TGTGCCAGCAGTCTTGACAGGGGGTTTAACTATGGCTACACCTTC,CASSLDRGFNYGYTF,few,TRBJ1-2,TRBV9,TRBD1
TGTGCCAGCTCACAGAGGACAGGACCCTACGAGCAGTACTTC,CASSQRTGPYEQYF,-,TRBJ2-7,TRBV12-3/TRBV12-4,TRBD1
TGTGCCAGCAGCGAGCCCCTCCGACAGGGGGACATCTATGGCTACACCTTC,CASSEPLRQGDIYGYTF,few,TRBJ1-2,TRBV5-8,TRBD1
TGTGCCAGCAGCCCTGGACACGGGGAGCTGTTTTTT,CASSPGHGELFF,-,TRBJ2-2,TRBV5-4,-
TGCAGCGTTGAAGGGCAGGACGGGGAGCTGTTTTTT,CSVEGQDGELFF,-,TRBJ2-2,TRBV29-1,-
TGTGCCATCAGTGTGGTAGCGGAGCTTACCGGGGAGCTGTTTTTT,CAISVVAELTGELFF,many,TRBJ2-2,TRBV10-3,-
TGTGCCAGCTCTCCGGAACTAGCGGATTACGAGCAGTACTTC,CASSPELADYEQYF,few,TRBJ2-7,TRBV2,TRBD2
TGCGCCAGCAGCTCCGGGACAGGGGACGATCAGCCCCAGCATTTT,CASSSGTGDDQPQHF,-,TRBJ1-5,TRBV5-1,TRBD1
TGTGCCAGTAGTCTGCCCCGGACGGGACATGGGAAACTGTTTTTT,CASSLPRTGHGKLFF,-,TRBJ1-4,TRBV19,-
TGTGCCAGCAGCTTAGCGCGAACAGGGCGGAATCAGCCCCAGCATTTT,CASSLARTGRNQPQHF,many,TRBJ1-5,TRBV7-8,-
TGTGCCAGCAGAGGGGACAGTAACACCGGGGAGCTGTTTTTT,CASRGDSNTGELFF,many,TRBJ2-2,TRBV2,TRBD1
TGTGCCAGCAGCTTAAGTCCAGGGGGCAAGACTGAAGCTTTCTTT,CASSLSPGGKTEAFF,-,TRBJ1-1,TRBV7-6,TRBD1
TGTGCCAGCAGCGGAAAGGGTTCCGAGCAGTACTTC,CASSGKGSEQYF,-,TRBJ2-7,TRBV9,-
TGCAGCGTTGAAGAGGGTGACTACGAGCAGTACTTC,CSVEEGDYEQYF,many,TRBJ2-7,TRBV29-1,-
TGTGCCAGCAGTTACGAAGGGACAGCCACTGAAGCTTTCTTT,CASSYEGTATEAFF,few,TRBJ1-1,TRBV6-5,TRBD1
TGTGCCAGTCGGGACTCCCAGAACTATGGCTACACCTTC,CASRDSQNYGYTF,few,TRBJ1-2,TRBV9,-